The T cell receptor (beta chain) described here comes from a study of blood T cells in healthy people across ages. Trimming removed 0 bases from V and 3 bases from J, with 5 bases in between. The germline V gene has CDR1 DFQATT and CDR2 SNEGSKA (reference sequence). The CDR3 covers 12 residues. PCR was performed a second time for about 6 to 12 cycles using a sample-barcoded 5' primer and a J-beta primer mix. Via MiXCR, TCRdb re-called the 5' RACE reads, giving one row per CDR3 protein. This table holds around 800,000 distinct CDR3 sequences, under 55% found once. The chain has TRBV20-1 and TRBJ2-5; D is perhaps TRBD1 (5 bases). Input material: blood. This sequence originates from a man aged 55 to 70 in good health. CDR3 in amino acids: CSAREGEETQYF. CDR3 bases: TGCAGTGCTAGAGAAGGGGAAGAGACCCAGTACTTC.